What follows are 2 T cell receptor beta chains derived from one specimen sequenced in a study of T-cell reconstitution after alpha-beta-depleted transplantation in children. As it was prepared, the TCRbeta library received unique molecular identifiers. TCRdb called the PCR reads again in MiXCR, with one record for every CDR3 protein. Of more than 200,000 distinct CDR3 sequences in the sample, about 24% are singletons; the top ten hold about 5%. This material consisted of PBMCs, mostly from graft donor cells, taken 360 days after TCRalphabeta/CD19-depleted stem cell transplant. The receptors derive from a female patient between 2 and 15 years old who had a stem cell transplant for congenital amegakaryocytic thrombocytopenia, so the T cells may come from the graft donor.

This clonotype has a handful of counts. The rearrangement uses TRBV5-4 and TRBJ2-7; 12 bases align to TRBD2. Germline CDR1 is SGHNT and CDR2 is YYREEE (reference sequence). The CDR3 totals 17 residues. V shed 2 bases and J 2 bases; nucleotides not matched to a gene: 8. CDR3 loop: CASSFSSGRGTTYEQYF. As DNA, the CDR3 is TGTGCCAGCAGCTTCTCTAGCGGGAGGGGTACCACCTACGAGCAGTACTTC.

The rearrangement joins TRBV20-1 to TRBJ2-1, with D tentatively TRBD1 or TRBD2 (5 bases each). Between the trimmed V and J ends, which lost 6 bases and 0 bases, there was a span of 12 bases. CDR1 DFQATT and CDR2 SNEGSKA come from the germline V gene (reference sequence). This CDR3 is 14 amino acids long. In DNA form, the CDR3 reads TGCAGTGCGACAGCGGATAGCTCCTACAATGAGCAGTTCTTC. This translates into CSATADSSYNEQFF.